These T cell receptor beta chains were read from a single sample in a study of Graves' ophthalmopathy and Graves' hyperthyroidism. MiXCR, run by TCRdb on the multiplex PCR reads, gives a single entry per CDR3 protein. Of about 590,000 distinct CDR3 sequences listed, about two fifths were seen once; the top ten hold 4% to 5%. The sample was peripheral blood or thyroid tissue (not recorded which). The receptors stem from an adult man with Graves' hyperthyroidism. Both conserved end residues are trimmed from each CDR3.

ASSLAGETVEKLF	TRBJ1-4	TRBV5-1	13
ASSEPLQGLGATEAF	TRBJ1-1	TRBV2	15
ASSLYGAQETQY	TRBJ2-5	TRBV27	12
ASSVAGSGANVLT	TRBJ2-6	TRBV9	13
ASSQERGATEAF	TRBJ1-1	TRBV7-2	12
ATSSEFWGQGVYGYT	TRBJ1-2	TRBV15	15
ASTFIGAIYGYT	TRBJ1-2	TRBV2	12
ASSGHASGIRDEQY	TRBJ2-7	TRBV7-9	14
ASSQDFAGQDISYEQY	TRBJ2-7	TRBV7-6	16
ASSGGLAGEGWNEQY	TRBJ2-7	TRBV6-5	15
ASSPEPTDNLYGYT	TRBJ1-2	TRBV5-1	14
SVAGEGLYEQY	TRBJ2-7	TRBV29-1	11
ASSRLGTALMNTEAF	TRBJ1-1	TRBV27	15
ASSLGAQGRWTEAF	TRBJ1-1	TRBV5-8	14
ASSQKNTGELF	TRBJ2-2	TRBV7-9	11
ASTTTGSEAF	TRBJ1-1	TRBV19	10
ASWGRVENH	TRBJ1-5	TRBV28	9
ARGGATYEQY	TRBJ2-7	TRBV10-3	10
ASSFGDSGGDTQY	TRBJ2-3	TRBV12-3/TRBV12-4	13
ATSGGLAEQF	TRBJ2-1	TRBV24-1	10
ASRADRLF	TRBJ2-2	TRBV2	8
ASSSLGSTETQY	TRBJ2-5	TRBV7-2	12
ASSFWDSNSPLH	TRBJ1-6	TRBV5-8	12
ASRDRLGEQY	TRBJ2-7	TRBV13	10
ASSLPGTDSSGNTIY	TRBJ1-3	TRBV5-1	15
ASSLGPGTGNQPQH	TRBJ1-5	TRBV5-4	14
ASSEDNFANTEAF	TRBJ1-1	TRBV6-1	13
SVGGQGASETQY	TRBJ2-5	TRBV29-1	12
ASSQLRATNEKLF	TRBJ1-4	TRBV6-6	13
ASSPPGQGRTGELF	TRBJ2-2	TRBV7-9	14
ASRDQY	TRBJ2-7	TRBV2	6
ATSDSRGGTDTQY	TRBJ2-3	TRBV24-1	13
ASGMTSSGDTQY	TRBJ2-3	TRBV2	12
ASSRKTGAPGYQPQH	TRBJ1-5	TRBV12-3/TRBV12-4	15
ASISLLASNQPQH	TRBJ1-5	TRBV7-2	13
ASSPAGARGYGYT	TRBJ1-2	TRBV12-3/TRBV12-4	13
SFGTAYGYT	TRBJ1-2	TRBV29-1	9
ASSLSQGQNYGYT	TRBJ1-2	TRBV6-6	13
ASSLQELNTEAF	TRBJ1-1	TRBV28	12